This T cell receptor (beta chain) was captured by sequencing in a study of cytotoxic CD8 clonotypes in ibrutinib-treated CLL. Study-wide background: There were approximately ten relapsed/refractory patients and around 15 treatment-naive patients, and 17 were IGHV unmutated.

The CDR3 is 15 amino acids. Germline V gene data show CDR1 as SQVTM and CDR2 as ANQGSEA. V dropped 4 bases and J dropped 4; count of bases not matched to a gene: 10. TCRdb's copy holds only in-frame clones and misses some; the assay was immunoSEQ multiplex PCR. The sample yields about 270,000 clones, 70% to 80% seen once. This sequence joins TRBV29-1 and TRBJ2-1; TRBD2 aligns across 7 bases. Sequences were derived from PBMCs, sampled at disease progression, from a patient treated with ibrutinib. This receptor was taken from a human donor with chronic lymphocytic leukemia. The CDR3 region is CSVVFRAGVYNEQFF. CDR3 bases: TGCAGCGTTGTCTTCCGGGCGGGAGTTTACAATGAGCAGTTCTTC.